The 20 T cell receptor beta chains below all came from one sample that was sequenced in a study of identical twins. TCRdb reanalysed the 5' RACE reads using MiXCR and keeps one entry per CDR3 protein. The repertoire includes approximately 600,000 distinct CDR3 sequences, over 8.5% of them detected once, and roughly 3.2% sits in the top ten. The sample was also reused in another study, on yellow fever vaccine responses in identical twins.

Sample: PBMCs. The receptors were sampled from a woman aged 18-29 years in good health.

This clonotype was picked up a small number of times. The CDR3 region is CASSLPTLETGDNTDFTHEQYF. The DNA of the CDR3 is TGTGCCAGCAGCTTACCCACTCTCGAGACAGGGGACAACACAGATTTCACCCACGAGCAGTACTTC. The J gene is TRBJ2-7, the V gene TRBV7-2, with 8 bases aligning to TRBD1. Germline V lookup: CDR1 SGHTA, CDR2 FQGNSA. CDR3 length equals 22 residues. V shed 2 bases and J 5 bases; nucleotides not matched to a gene: 29.

The chain is built from TRBV20-1 and TRBJ2-7; 11 nucleotides agree with TRBD2. From germline, CDR1 is DFQATT and CDR2 SNEGSKA (reference sequence). This CDR3 region has 14 residues. V trimming: 2 bases; J trimming: 4 bases; junction bases outside the gene matches: 4. The CDR3 region has the DNA TGCAGTGCTAGACGGGGGACTAGCGGATACGAGCAGTACTTC. The encoded protein is CSARRGTSGYEQYF.

The chain employs TRBV2 and TRBJ2-7; 7 bases are a match to TRBD1. The length of the CDR3 is 14 residues. CDR1 and CDR2 (germline): SNHLY, FYNNEI. Trimming cost V 5 bases and J 7 bases; bases outside gene matches: 11. The CDR3 DNA sequence: TGTGCCAGCAGTATTACAGGGGAAACGGGAGAGCAGTACTTC. The encoded protein is CASSITGETGEQYF.

V usage is TRBV7-8 and J usage is TRBJ2-3, with TRBD2 matching 10 bases. Per germline, CDR1 SGHVS and CDR2 FQNEAQ. The V and J ends lost 5 bases and 4 bases, in that order; junction bases with no gene match: 12. The CDR3 runs to 17 residues. Written as DNA, the CDR3 is TGTGCCAGCAGCCCGAGTATCGGGACTAGCGACCCAGATACGCAGTATTTT. It encodes CASSPSIGTSDPDTQYF.

This clonotype was recorded many times. At one end, the junction sequence differs from germline, possibly due to a read error. The chain carries TRBV7-9 and TRBJ2-5, with 7 bases fitting TRBD2. Germline V gene lookup returns CDR1 SEHNR and CDR2 FQNEAQ (reference sequence). The length of the CDR3 is 14 residues. In nucleotides, the CDR3 is TGTGCCAGCAGCCTAGCCGGGGGAGGGGAGACCCAGTACTTC. This codes for CASSLAGGGETQYF.

This clonotype has a handful of counts. The V gene is TRBV10-3, the J gene TRBJ2-7; TRBD2 is a possible D gene (6 bases). The CDR3 consists of 14 residues. Trimming took off 3 bases at V and 2 bases at J, with 11 bases between the two ends. The germline V gene encodes CDR1 ENHRY and CDR2 SYGVKD. CDR3 protein: CAISERGNTYEQYF. DNA for the CDR3: TGTGCCATCAGTGAACGCGGGAATACCTACGAGCAGTACTTC.

This clonotype has a handful of counts. The chain is built from TRBV18 and TRBJ1-1; D is undetermined. The germline V and J ends were trimmed by 3 bases and 6 bases, with 17 bases remaining between them. Germline V gene sequence: CDR1 KGHSH, CDR2 LQKENI. This CDR3 is 15 amino acids long. This CDR3 reads CASSPLDGEEAEAFF. CDR3 nucleotide sequence: TGTGCCAGCTCACCTCTTGATGGGGAGGAGGCTGAAGCTTTCTTT.

The rearrangement uses TRBV7-8 and TRBJ2-3; 9 bases line up with TRBD1. J was trimmed by 0 bases and V by 5 bases; bases with no gene match: 6. CDR1 is SGHVS, CDR2 FQNEAQ, per germline. CDR3 length: 16 residues. Here the CDR3 DNA reads TGTGCCAGCAGCCGAAACAGGGGGCTCAGCACAGATACGCAGTATTTT. It codes for CASSRNRGLSTDTQYF.

This clonotype appeared many times. This chain links TRBV20-1 with TRBJ1-1; no firm D call. Per the germline V gene, CDR1 is DFQATT and CDR2 is SNEGSKA (reference sequence). V shed 5 bases and J shed 5 bases, with 9 bases lying between them. The CDR3 loop spans 11 amino acids. CDR3 amino acids: CSAPRGTEAFF. CDR3 in DNA: TGCAGTGCTCCCCGTGGGACTGAAGCTTTCTTT.

This clonotype came up a few times. This chain connects TRBV19 to TRBJ2-7; no firm D call. Germline CDR1 reads LNHDA; CDR2 reads SQIVND (reference sequence). Trimming cost V 5 bases and J 6 bases, with 17 bases left between them. The length of the CDR3 is 14 residues. The CDR3 region has the DNA TGTGCCAGTAGTCCCCAGTCTCGGTTTGTCGAGCAGTACTTC. It translates to CASSPQSRFVEQYF.

There are a few counts of this clonotype. This chain links TRBV7-9 with TRBJ2-1; D uncertain. V dropped 2 bases and J dropped 3 bases, with 14 bases sitting between them. CDR3 length: 16 amino acids. Germline CDR1 reads SEHNR; CDR2 reads FQNEAQ (reference sequence). CDR3 nucleotides: TGTGCCAGCAGCTTAAGGGCTAACGAAGACTACAATGAGCAGTTCTTC. Translating gives CASSLRANEDYNEQFF.

This clonotype has only one observation. For the CDR3, the DNA is TGTGCCAGCAGCCAACTCCCGGGCCTCATGAGCTACGAGCAGTACTTC. This sequence encodes CASSQLPGLMSYEQYF. The rearrangement uses TRBV7-6 and TRBJ2-7; D is ambiguous. Trimming left V 5 bases short and J 3 bases short, with 20 bases between. The CDR3 spans 16 residues. The germline V gene encodes CDR1 SGHVS and CDR2 FNYEAQ.

The gene calls are TRBV29-1 and TRBJ2-5; the D gene could be TRBD1 or TRBD2 (5 bases each). The germline V and J ends were trimmed by 4 bases and 4 bases, with 13 bases remaining between them. The CDR3 runs to 13 residues. CDR1 and CDR2 from the germline V gene are SQVTM and ANQGSEA. The CDR3 DNA reads TGCAGCGTTGGGGGGTTGGACGGAGAGACCCAGTACTTC. Translation gives CSVGGLDGETQYF.

The chain recombines TRBV12-3 or TRBV12-4 with TRBJ2-1, with a tentative D call TRBD2 (5 bases). Trimming removed 6 bases at V and 8 bases at J, with 20 bases between. The CDR3 runs to 15 residues. The chain's CDR3 is CASSPGGIVPHEQFF. CDR3 nucleotide sequence: TGTGCCAGCAGCCCAGGAGGAATAGTTCCCCATGAGCAGTTCTTC.

The sample holds a few counts of this clonotype. The V call is TRBV7-2, the J call TRBJ2-3; 10 positions match TRBD2. The CDR3 loop spans 15 amino acids. Trimming at V came to 3 bases and at J to 6 bases, leaving 6 bases not matched to a gene. Looked up from germline, CDR1 is SGHTA and CDR2 is FQGNSA. DNA for the CDR3: TGTGCCAGCAGCTTGAGCGGGGGGGCGTTTGATACGCAGTATTTT. Its translation is CASSLSGGAFDTQYF.

The V call is TRBV6-1, the J call TRBJ1-1; 10 nucleotides agree with TRBD1. In germline, CDR1 is MNHNS, CDR2 SASEGT. This CDR3 comprises 15 residues. V lost 6 bases, J lost 5 bases, and 9 bases stayed unmatched. CDR3 bases: TGTGCCAGCAGATGGACAGGGGGAGGCCGGACTGAAGCTTTCTTT. Encoded protein: CASRWTGGGRTEAFF.

The rearrangement joins TRBV11-2 to TRBJ2-2; 12 nucleotides align to TRBD2. Germline CDR1 and CDR2: SGHAT and FQNNGV. There are 15 residues in the CDR3. With V trimmed by 4 bases and J by 5 bases, 2 bases remained unmatched. This CDR3 reads CASSSTSGGTGELFF. CDR3 DNA sequence: TGTGCCAGCAGCTCAACTAGCGGGGGGACCGGGGAGCTGTTTTTT.

This clonotype was seen at least ten times. V gene TRBV7-2 combines with J gene TRBJ1-2, with D tentatively TRBD1 (5 bases). The V gene lost 4 bases and the J gene lost 8 bases, with 20 bases spanning the gap. The CDR3 is 15 amino acids. From germline, CDR1 is SGHTA and CDR2 FQGNSA. CDR3 region: CASSSSSGTSGGYTF. The CDR3 region has the DNA TGTGCCAGCAGCTCCAGCAGCGGGACTTCTGGCGGCTACACCTTC.

V and J are TRBV2 and TRBJ1-5; D is unresolved. The germline CDR1 and CDR2 sequences are SNHLY and FYNNEI. Trimming removed 1 base at V and 5 bases at J, with 6 bases between. The CDR3 has 13 residues. In nucleotides, the CDR3 is TGTGCCAGCAGTGAAGGGATCCATCAGCCCCAGCATTTT. Its translation: CASSEGIHQPQHF.

This clonotype has ten or more counts. V is TRBV4-3 and J is TRBJ2-1; D is unclear. CDR3 length: 13 residues. Germline CDR1 is LGHNA and CDR2 is YSLEER. V shed 0 bases and J shed 3 bases, with 3 bases lying between them. This CDR3 reads CASSQEFYNEQFF. The CDR3 DNA follows: TGCGCCAGCAGCCAAGAATTCTACAATGAGCAGTTCTTC.